The clone carrying this T cell receptor beta chain was picked up a small number of times. This entry comes from a study of blood T cell repertoires in COVID-19. Only in-frame clones appear in the TCRdb table, and some are missing; sequencing was by immunoSEQ multiplex PCR. This table holds about 180,000 clones, 70% to 90% found once. The CDR3 consists of 16 residues. V shed 4 bases and J 4 bases; nucleotides not matched to a gene: 7. Germline lookup yields CDR1 SGDLS and CDR2 YYNGEE. This TCR came from a man aged 55-75 years with acute or convalescent COVID-19. The rearrangement links TRBV9 to TRBJ2-3; 12 bases are a match to TRBD2. The sample comprised peripheral blood. CDR3 sequence: CASSPTSGRFADTQYF. Here the CDR3 DNA reads TGTGCCAGCAGCCCCACTAGCGGGAGGTTCGCAGATACGCAGTATTTT.